Below are 14 T cell receptor beta chains sequenced from a single sample in a study of human T cells and chemical hapten exposure (dated by TCRdb to the early 2020s). The library was obtained by RACE. The run used a NextSeq 500. TCRdb applied fastp at Q25 and MiXCR to the public reads, then kept only in-frame beta chains. Entries are consolidated by CDR3 protein sequence, retaining the most common genes and DNA. This sample gives a few hundred thousand distinct CDR3 sequences in total; about 6% of them show up just once. Of the sample, over 5.5% falls within the top ten clones. The intended sense of this specimen's time point label: patch test 2, 6 weeks after DPC sensitization. Sample treatment or condition, as interpreted from the label and publication: therapeutic diphenylcyclopropenone sensitization with weekly scalp DPC. The sequencing used whole blood, collected in connection with sensitization to the hapten diphenylcyclopropenone (DPC). The receptors shown here come from a woman in her late teens or twenties with alopecia areata. Some clones in this sample may be carry-over from other donors' samples.

This clonotype was seen ten or more times. The missing conserved phenylalanine or tryptophan at the end of this CDR3 makes a read error likely. The DNA is omitted, as the CDR3 cannot be located on it reliably, and the CDR3 follows TCRdb's listing. The chain joins TRBV27 to TRBJ2-7; TRBD1, the table's D call, was not compared with the DNA. The CDR3 adds up to 12 amino acids, both ends counted. Per germline, CDR1 MNHEY and CDR2 SMNVEV (reference sequence). The CDR3 loop reads CASSTPTGIPWS.

This clonotype came up many times. V gene TRBV6-2 or TRBV6-3 combines with J gene TRBJ2-3; D tentatively fits TRBD1 or TRBD2 (6 bases each). V lost 1 base and J 6 bases, leaving 14 bases between the germline ends. The CDR3 sequence is 15 residues long. Germline V gene lookup returns CDR1 MNHEY and CDR2 SVGEGT. In nucleotides, the CDR3 is TGTGCCAGCAGTTACTACGGGGGCGAGAGGGATACGCAGTATTTT. This translates into CASSYYGGERDTQYF.

This sequence joins TRBV5-1 and TRBJ2-5, with 7 bases that match TRBD1. Germline CDR1 SGHRS, CDR2 YFSETQ. V trimming: 1 base; J trimming: 1 base; junction bases outside the gene matches: 4. The CDR3 has 15 amino acids. The CDR3 loop reads CASSLMGTAQETQYF. The CDR3 nucleotides are TGCGCCAGCAGCTTGATGGGGACAGCCCAAGAGACCCAGTACTTC.

This clonotype occurred many times. The chain has TRBV10-3 and TRBJ2-3, with D perhaps assigned TRBD1 or TRBD2 (6 bases each). Between the trimmed V and J ends, which lost 3 bases and 2 bases, there was a span of 12 bases. This CDR3 spans 15 amino acids. Germline V gene lookup returns CDR1 ENHRY and CDR2 SYGVKD. The CDR3 sequence: CAISEGGGPTDTQYF. For the CDR3, the DNA is TGTGCCATCAGTGAAGGAGGGGGGCCCACAGATACGCAGTATTTT.

This clonotype was detected many times. This chain links TRBV5-6 with TRBJ1-5, with D uncertain. The V gene's germline CDR1 is SGHDT and CDR2 YYEEEE. Trimming pared 0 bases from V and 3 bases from J, leaving 7 bases between. This CDR3 region has 14 residues. The CDR3 spells CASSLGLYNQPQHF. DNA of the CDR3: TGTGCCAGCAGCTTGGGACTTTACAATCAGCCCCAGCATTTT.

This clonotype was observed many times. This rearrangement joins TRBV28 to TRBJ1-1, with 12 bases fitting TRBD1. The CDR3 is made up of 18 amino acids. The germline gives CDR1 MDHEN, CDR2 SYDVKM. V trimming: 5 bases; J trimming: 3 bases; junction bases outside the gene matches: 13. The CDR3 nucleotides are TGTGCCAGCAGTATCCCAAGGGGACAGGGGGCCTGGTACACTGAAGCTTTCTTT. Translated, it gives CASSIPRGQGAWYTEAFF.

This clonotype was observed a handful of times. V and J are TRBV6-2 or TRBV6-3 and TRBJ2-3; 7 positions match TRBD1. The ends lost 5 bases at V and 4 bases at J; junction bases unmatched: 6. Germline V gives CDR1 MNHEY, CDR2 SVGEGT. This CDR3 spans 14 amino acids. This CDR3 reads CASSPGQKPDTQYF. The CDR3, as DNA: TGTGCCAGCAGTCCGGGACAGAAGCCAGATACGCAGTATTTT.

This clonotype was counted many times. The chain uses TRBV18 and TRBJ1-3; a possible D gene is TRBD1 (6 bases). The V end lost 3 bases, the J end lost 5 bases, and 8 bases lay between the germline ends. Per germline, CDR1 KGHSH and CDR2 LQKENI. This CDR3 region has 13 residues. The CDR3 region is CASSPTGRNTIYF. CDR3 DNA sequence: TGTGCCAGCTCACCGACAGGACGAAACACCATATATTTT.

This sequence joins TRBV27 and TRBJ2-7, with a tentative D call TRBD2 (6 bases). CDR1 and CDR2 from the germline V gene are MNHEY and SMNVEV (reference sequence). Trimming removed 1 base from V and 0 bases from J, with 10 bases in between. The CDR3 covers 15 residues. The CDR3 region is CASSLFSGSSYEQYF. The CDR3 DNA reads TGTGCCAGCAGTTTATTTTCCGGGAGCTCCTACGAGCAGTACTTC.

This chain uses TRBV12-3 or TRBV12-4 with TRBJ2-3, with D tentatively TRBD1 or TRBD2 (6 bases each). V lost 3 bases to trimming and J lost 4 bases, with 11 bases between them. The CDR3 runs 14 residues. CDR3 bases: TGTGCCAGCAGTTTGGGGGGCCCGGCAGATACGCAGTATTTT. This gives the protein CASSLGGPADTQYF.

This clonotype occurred a few times. The gene calls are TRBV29-1 and TRBJ1-3; 8 positions match TRBD1. Trimming removed 4 bases from V and 0 bases from J; junction bases left unmatched: 5. There are 15 residues in the CDR3. The germline V gene encodes CDR1 SQVTM and CDR2 ANQGSEA. CDR3 bases: TGCAGCGTTGTACACAGGGGGGACTCTGGAAACACCATATATTTT. This codes for CSVVHRGDSGNTIYF. Variable domain in full (rest from reference TRBV29-1 and TRBJ1-3): SAVISQKPSRDICQRGTSLTIQCQVDSQVTMMFWYRQQPGQSLTLIATANQGSEATYESGFVIDKFPISRPNLTFSTLTVSNMSPEDSSIYLCSVVHRGDSGNTIYFGEGSWLTVV.

This clonotype was observed many times. The gene calls are TRBV10-3 and TRBJ1-1, with a weak D call TRBD1 (5 bases). The CDR3 contains 13 residues. Trimming removed 4 bases from V and 7 bases from J, with 13 bases in between. Germline values: CDR1 ENHRY, CDR2 SYGVKD. The CDR3 region has the DNA TGTGCCATCAGTGGGCGAGGGGATGGTGAAGCTTTCTTT. Its translation is CAISGRGDGEAFF.

At least ten counts were recorded for this clonotype. The CDR3 DNA reads as TGTGCCAGCAGTCGCCGGGGAGATACGCAGTATTTT. Translation: CASSRRGDTQYF. The chain couples TRBV6-2 or TRBV6-3 to TRBJ2-3; the D gene is possibly TRBD2 (5 bases). Germline CDR1 is MNHEY and CDR2 is SVGEGT. This CDR3 region has 12 residues. Deletions cut 5 bases from V and 5 bases from J, with 8 bases between.

The chain links TRBV3-1 to TRBJ2-2; D unclear. The V end was cut by 4 bases, the J end by 7 bases, with 10 bases between. CDR3 length: 13 residues. In germline, CDR1 is LGHDT, CDR2 YNNKEL (reference sequence). The CDR3 region is CASSPSLDGELFF. CDR3 bases: TGTGCCAGCAGCCCCTCCCTAGACGGGGAGCTGTTTTTT.